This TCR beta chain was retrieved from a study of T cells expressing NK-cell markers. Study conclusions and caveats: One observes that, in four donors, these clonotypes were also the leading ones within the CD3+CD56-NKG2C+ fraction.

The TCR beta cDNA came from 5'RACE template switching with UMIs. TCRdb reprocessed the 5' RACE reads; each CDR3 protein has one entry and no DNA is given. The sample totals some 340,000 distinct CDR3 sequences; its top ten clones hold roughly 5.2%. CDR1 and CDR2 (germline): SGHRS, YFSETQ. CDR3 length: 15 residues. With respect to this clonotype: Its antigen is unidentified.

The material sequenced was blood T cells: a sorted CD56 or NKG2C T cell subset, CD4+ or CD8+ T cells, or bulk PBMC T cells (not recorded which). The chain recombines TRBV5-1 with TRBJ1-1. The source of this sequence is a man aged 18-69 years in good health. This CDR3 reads CASSLAGDFSTEAFF.